This T cell receptor beta chain appears in the sequencing data of a study of blood T cell repertoires in COVID-19. Generated by immunoSEQ multiplex PCR, the TCRdb table keeps only in-frame clones and is missing some. The table records about 310,000 clones, 87% of them present only once. The sample consisted of peripheral blood. This sequence was found in a man aged 18 to 30 with active or convalescent COVID-19.

The CDR3 reads CASSQAQEQFF. Written as DNA, the CDR3 is TGCGCCAGCAGCCAAGCACAGGAGCAGTTCTTC. The chain is built from TRBV4-3 and TRBJ2-1; D gene ambiguous. The V gene lost 1 base and the J gene lost 10 bases, with 5 bases spanning the gap. The germline V gene has CDR1 LGHNA and CDR2 YSLEER. This CDR3 is built from 11 residues.